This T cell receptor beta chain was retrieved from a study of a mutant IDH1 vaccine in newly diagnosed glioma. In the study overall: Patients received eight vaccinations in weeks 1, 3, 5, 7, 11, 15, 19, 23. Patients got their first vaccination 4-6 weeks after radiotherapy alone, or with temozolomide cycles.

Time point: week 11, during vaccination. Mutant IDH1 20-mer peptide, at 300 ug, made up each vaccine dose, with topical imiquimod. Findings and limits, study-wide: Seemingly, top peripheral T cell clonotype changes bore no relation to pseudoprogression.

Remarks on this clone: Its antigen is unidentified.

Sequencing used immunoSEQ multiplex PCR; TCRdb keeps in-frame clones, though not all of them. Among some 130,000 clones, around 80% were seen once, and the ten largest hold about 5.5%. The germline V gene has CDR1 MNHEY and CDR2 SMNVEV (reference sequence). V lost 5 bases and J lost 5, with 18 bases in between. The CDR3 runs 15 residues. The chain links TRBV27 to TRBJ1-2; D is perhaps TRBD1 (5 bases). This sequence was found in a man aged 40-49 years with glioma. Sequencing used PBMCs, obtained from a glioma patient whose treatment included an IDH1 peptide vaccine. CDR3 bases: TGTGCCAGCAGTCCGAGGAGGGGTGGGCTTTATGGCTACACCTTC. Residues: CASSPRRGGLYGYTF.